This entry lists 12 T cell receptor beta chains sequenced from one sample in a study of PD-1 blockade in classical Hodgkin lymphoma (dated by TCRdb to about 2020). Library preparation employed the immunoSEQ multiplex PCR assay. Sourced from immuneACCESS, this table was stored by TCRdb with only in-frame sequences that have V and J called. A share of the clones is absent; for the studies checked, an unresolved V gene accounts for under half, and the remainder has no known explanation. Within this sample are about 93,000 clones, with about three quarters of them counted one time only. Over 8% of the sample is in the top ten clones. The intended sense of this specimen's time point label: cycle 4 day 1 (C4D1), after 6 weeks of nivolumab. Relapse after autologous stem cell transplantation had occurred in all trial patients, and cohorts A, B and C were distinguished by prior brentuximab vedotin exposure.

The specimen comprised peripheral blood mononuclear cells (PBMCs), sampled before the fourth cycle of nivolumab. The source is a human donor with classical Hodgkin lymphoma.

The chain is built from TRBV11-2 and TRBJ1-2; D is unclear. CDR1 and CDR2 from the germline V gene are SGHAT and FQNNGV. V lost 3 bases and J 2 bases, leaving 4 bases between the germline ends. The CDR3 sequence is 12 residues long. The CDR3 sequence: CASSLRNYGYTF. The CDR3 DNA follows: TGTGCCAGCAGCTTGAGAAACTATGGCTACACCTTC.

The chain recombines TRBV15 with TRBJ1-5, with D hard to call. The V and J ends lost 2 bases and 3 bases respectively, with 11 bases between them. This CDR3 comprises 15 residues. The germline V gene encodes CDR1 LNHNV and CDR2 YYDKDF (reference sequence). The CDR3 region is CATSRTMGINQPQHF. The CDR3 DNA reads TGTGCCACCAGCAGAACGATGGGTATCAATCAGCCCCAGCATTTT. Full variable domain (outside the CDR3, taken from reference TRBV15 and TRBJ1-5): DAMVIQNPRYQVTQFGKPVTLSCSQTLNHNVMYWYQQKSSQAPKLLFHYYDKDFNNEADTPDNFQSRRPNTSFCFLDIRSPGLGDTAMYLCATSRTMGINQPQHFGDGTRLSIL.

The count of this clone is one. The CDR3 protein is CASSLNSDPDTQYF. The CDR3 nucleotides read TGTGCCAGCAGCTTAAATTCGGACCCAGATACGCAGTATTTT. The V call is TRBV7-2, the J call TRBJ2-3; D is unresolved. Trimming took 2 bases from V and 4 from J, leaving 10 bases between them. The germline gives CDR1 SGHTA, CDR2 FQGNSA. The CDR3 has 14 amino acids.

The rearrangement uses TRBV18 and TRBJ1-5; 8 bases are a match to TRBD1. The germline V gene encodes CDR1 KGHSH and CDR2 LQKENI. The junction had 4 bases not matched to a gene; V was cut back by 6 bases and J by 0 bases. The CDR3 has 15 residues. Here the CDR3 reads CASSTGTGSNQPQHF. The CDR3 bases are TGTGCCAGCTCTACCGGGACAGGTAGCAATCAGCCCCAGCATTTT.

This rearrangement joins TRBV7-3 to TRBJ2-2; D may be TRBD1 (6 bases). Per the germline V gene, CDR1 is SGHTA and CDR2 is FQGTGA. This CDR3 is 18 amino acids long. V was trimmed by 5 bases and J by 0 bases, leaving 19 bases between them. The CDR3, as DNA: TGTGCCAGCAGCCCAACCCTAGGTACAGGGTCGAACACCGGGGAGCTGTTTTTT. It encodes CASSPTLGTGSNTGELFF.

The chain couples TRBV7-3 to TRBJ2-3, with D uncertain. The V end lost 7 bases, the J end lost 4 bases, and 9 bases lay between the germline ends. The V gene's germline CDR1 is SGHTA and CDR2 FQGTGA. This CDR3 has 12 amino acids. The CDR3 bases are TGTGCCAGCATAACTCCTCCAGATACGCAGTATTTT. It specifies CASITPPDTQYF.

For this clone: A read error may produce the germline difference seen at one junction end. The chain employs TRBV5-1 and TRBJ2-7; D gene ambiguous. This CDR3 has 12 amino acids. The V gene's germline CDR1 is SGHRS and CDR2 YFSETQ. This CDR3 reads CASSLDQEGHNF. The CDR3 region has the DNA TGCGCCAGCAGCTTGGATCAGGAAGGGCACAACTTC.

The V and J genes are TRBV7-9 and TRBJ2-5; the D call may be TRBD1 or TRBD2 (5 bases each). The V gene lost 0 bases and the J gene lost 5 bases, with 13 bases spanning the gap. In germline, CDR1 is SEHNR, CDR2 FQNEAQ (reference sequence). The CDR3 is 15 residues long. CDR3 in amino acids: CASSLARAGLETQYF. CDR3 DNA: TGTGCCAGCAGCTTAGCGCGGGCAGGGTTGGAGACCCAGTACTTC.

V usage is TRBV6-5 and J usage is TRBJ1-5; D is unresolved. CDR3 length: 13 residues. Trimming left V 5 bases short and J 6 bases short, with 11 bases between. CDR1 is MNHEY and CDR2 is SVGAGI in the germline V gene. The CDR3 sequence is CASSPEPPQPQHF. The CDR3 nucleotides read TGTGCCAGCAGTCCTGAGCCTCCTCAGCCCCAGCATTTT.

V and J are TRBV11-3 and TRBJ2-7, with TRBD2 identical over 8 bases. Trimming cost V 5 bases and J 1 base; bases outside gene matches: 7. CDR3 length equals 15 residues. CDR1 and CDR2 (germline): SGHNT, YENEEA. In DNA form, the CDR3 reads TGTGCCAGCAGCCCCAGGGCGGGAGGATCCTACGAGCAGTACTTC. Protein sequence: CASSPRAGGSYEQYF.

V gene TRBV29-1 combines with J gene TRBJ2-2; D tentatively fits TRBD1 or TRBD2 (6 bases each). CDR1 is SQVTM and CDR2 is ANQGSEA in the germline V gene. Trimming left V 4 bases short and J 6 bases short, with 12 bases between. The CDR3 covers 13 residues. CDR3 sequence: CSVAGASAGELFF. The CDR3, as DNA: TGCAGCGTTGCGGGGGCTAGTGCCGGGGAGCTGTTTTTT.

The chain is built from TRBV5-1 and TRBJ1-4, with D maybe TRBD1 (5 bases). Germline CDR1 SGHRS, CDR2 YFSETQ. The CDR3 extends over 15 amino acids. Trimming shortened V by 3 bases and J by 8 bases, and 17 bases separated the two germline ends. The CDR3 loop reads CASSWGRSPDEKLFF. The CDR3 DNA follows: TGCGCCAGCAGCTGGGGACGTTCTCCGGACGAAAAACTGTTTTTT.